The clone carrying this T cell receptor (beta chain) was counted between two and nine times. The record originates from a study of early T cells in non-severe SARS-CoV-2 infection. Overall study: The authors sequenced bulk RNA from unsorted whole blood, leaving chains unpaired.

Germline CDR1 reads SGHAT; CDR2 reads FQNNGV. This CDR3 spans 14 amino acids. Trimming removed 2 bases at V and 3 bases at J, with 10 bases between. MiXCR, run by TCRdb on the 5' RACE reads, gives a single entry per CDR3 protein. Here the sample spans 57,000 or so distinct CDR3 sequences, around 12% being singletons. The sample consisted of whole blood, taken at baseline. The sequence derives from an adult who was a healthcare worker with PCR-confirmed SARS-CoV-2 infection or an uninfected control (not recorded which). The donor label of this sample is uncertain. V gene TRBV11-2 combines with J gene TRBJ2-5; no clear D. The CDR3 sequence: CASSLSWQEETQYF. CDR3 nucleotides: TGTGCCAGCAGCTTAAGCTGGCAGGAAGAGACCCAGTACTTC.